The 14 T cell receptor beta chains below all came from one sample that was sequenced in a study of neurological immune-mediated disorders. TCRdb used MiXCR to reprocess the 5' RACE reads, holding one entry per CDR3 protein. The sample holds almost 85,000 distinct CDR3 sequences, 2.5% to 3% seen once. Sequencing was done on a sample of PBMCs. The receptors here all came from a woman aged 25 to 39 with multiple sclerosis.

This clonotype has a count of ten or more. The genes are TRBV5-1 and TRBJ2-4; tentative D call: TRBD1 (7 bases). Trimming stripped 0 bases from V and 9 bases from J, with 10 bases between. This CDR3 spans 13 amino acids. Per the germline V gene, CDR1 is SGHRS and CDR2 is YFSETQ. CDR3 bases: TGCGCCAGCAGCTTGGGACAGGGAGGCATTCAGTACTTC. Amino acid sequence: CASSLGQGGIQYF.

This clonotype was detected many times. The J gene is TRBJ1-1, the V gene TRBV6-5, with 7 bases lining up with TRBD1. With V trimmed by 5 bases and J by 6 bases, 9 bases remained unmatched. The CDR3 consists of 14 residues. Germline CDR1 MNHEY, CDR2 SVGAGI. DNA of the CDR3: TGTGCCAGCAGTCCCCCTGGACAGGTTCCTGAAGCTTTCTTT. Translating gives CASSPPGQVPEAFF.

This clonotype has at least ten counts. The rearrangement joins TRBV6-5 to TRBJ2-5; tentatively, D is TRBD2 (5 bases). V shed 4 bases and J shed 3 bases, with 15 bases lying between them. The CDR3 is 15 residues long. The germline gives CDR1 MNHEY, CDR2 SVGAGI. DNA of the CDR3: TGTGCCAGCAGTTCCGGTGCGGGCGTCGAAGAGACCCAGTACTTC. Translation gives CASSSGAGVEETQYF.

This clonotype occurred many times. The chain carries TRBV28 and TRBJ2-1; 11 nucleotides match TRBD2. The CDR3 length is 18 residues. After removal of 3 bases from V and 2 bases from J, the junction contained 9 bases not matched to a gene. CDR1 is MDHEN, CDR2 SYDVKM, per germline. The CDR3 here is CASSLGLAGGKPYNEQFF. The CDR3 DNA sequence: TGTGCCAGCAGTTTGGGGCTAGCGGGAGGAAAACCCTACAATGAGCAGTTCTTC.

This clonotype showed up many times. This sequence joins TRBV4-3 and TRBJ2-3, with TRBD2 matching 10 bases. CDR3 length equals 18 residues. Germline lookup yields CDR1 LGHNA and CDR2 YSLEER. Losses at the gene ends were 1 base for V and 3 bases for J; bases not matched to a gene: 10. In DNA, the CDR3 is TGCGCCAGCAGCCAAGCACGGCTAGCGGGAGTCCCAACAGATACGCAGTATTTT. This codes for CASSQARLAGVPTDTQYF.

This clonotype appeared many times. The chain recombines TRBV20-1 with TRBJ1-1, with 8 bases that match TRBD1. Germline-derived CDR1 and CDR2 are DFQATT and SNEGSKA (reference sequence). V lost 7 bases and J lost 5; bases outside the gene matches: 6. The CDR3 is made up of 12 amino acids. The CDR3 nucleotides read TGCAGTGTTACAGGGGGGCTGACTGAAGCTTTCTTT. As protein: CSVTGGLTEAFF.

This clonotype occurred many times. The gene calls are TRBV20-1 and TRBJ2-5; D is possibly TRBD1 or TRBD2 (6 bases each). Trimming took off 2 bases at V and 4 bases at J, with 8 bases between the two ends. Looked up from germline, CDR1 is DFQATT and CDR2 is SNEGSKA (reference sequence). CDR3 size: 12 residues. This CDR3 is CSARPGAETQYF. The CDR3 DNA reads TGCAGTGCTAGACCGGGGGCAGAGACCCAGTACTTC.

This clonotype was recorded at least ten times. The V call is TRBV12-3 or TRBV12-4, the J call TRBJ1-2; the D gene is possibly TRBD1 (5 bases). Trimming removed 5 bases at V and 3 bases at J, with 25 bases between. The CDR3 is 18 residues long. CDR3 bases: TGTGCCAGCAGTCCCCTCCGAGGGGCAGGAGCTAAGGACTATGGCTACACCTTC. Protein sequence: CASSPLRGAGAKDYGYTF.

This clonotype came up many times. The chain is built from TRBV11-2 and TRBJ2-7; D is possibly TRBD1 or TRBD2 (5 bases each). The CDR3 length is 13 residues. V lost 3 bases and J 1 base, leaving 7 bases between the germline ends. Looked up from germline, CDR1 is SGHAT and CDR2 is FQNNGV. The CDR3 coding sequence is TGTGCCAGCAGCTTTGGGGGATCCTACGAGCAGTACTTC. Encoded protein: CASSFGGSYEQYF.

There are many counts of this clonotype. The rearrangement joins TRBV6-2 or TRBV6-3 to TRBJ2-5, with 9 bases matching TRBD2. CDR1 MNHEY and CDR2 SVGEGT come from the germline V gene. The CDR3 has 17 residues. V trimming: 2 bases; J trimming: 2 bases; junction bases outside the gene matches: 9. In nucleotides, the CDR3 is TGTGCCAGCAGTTACCTAATCACTAGCGGGCAACAAGAGACCCAGTACTTC. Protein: CASSYLITSGQQETQYF.

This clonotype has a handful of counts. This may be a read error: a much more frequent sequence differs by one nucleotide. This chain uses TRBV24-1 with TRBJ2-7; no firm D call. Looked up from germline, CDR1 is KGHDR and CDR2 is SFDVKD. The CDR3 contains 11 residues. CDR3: CDTSDNYEQYF. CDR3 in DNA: TGTGACACCAGTGATAATTACGAGCAGTACTTC.

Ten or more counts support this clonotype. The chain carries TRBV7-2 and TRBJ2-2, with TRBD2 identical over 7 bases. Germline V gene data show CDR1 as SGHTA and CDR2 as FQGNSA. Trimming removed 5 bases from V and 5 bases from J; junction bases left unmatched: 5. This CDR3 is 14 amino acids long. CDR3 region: CASSMTSRTGELFF. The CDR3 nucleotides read TGTGCCAGCAGCATGACTAGCCGAACCGGGGAGCTGTTTTTT.

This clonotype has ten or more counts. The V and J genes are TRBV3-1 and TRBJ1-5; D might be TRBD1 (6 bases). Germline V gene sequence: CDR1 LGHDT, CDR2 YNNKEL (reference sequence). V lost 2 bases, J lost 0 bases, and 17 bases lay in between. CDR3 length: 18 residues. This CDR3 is CASSQNGRDRYSNQPQHF. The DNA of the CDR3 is TGTGCCAGCAGCCAAAATGGCCGTGACAGGTATAGCAATCAGCCCCAGCATTTT.

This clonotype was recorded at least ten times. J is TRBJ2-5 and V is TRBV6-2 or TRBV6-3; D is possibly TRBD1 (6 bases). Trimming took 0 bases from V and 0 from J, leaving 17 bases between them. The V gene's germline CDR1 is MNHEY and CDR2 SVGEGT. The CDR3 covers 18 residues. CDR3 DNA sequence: TGTGCCAGCAGTTACTCGACAGGTGTGGCGGGCAACCAAGAGACCCAGTACTTC. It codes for CASSYSTGVAGNQETQYF.